Listed below are T cell receptor beta chains from one sample, sequenced in a study of blood T cell repertoires in COVID-19. Repertoires were generated with immunoSEQ multiplex PCR, while TCRdb's copy carries only in-frame clones and drops some. The table includes under 250,000 clones, 84% detected once. Sequenced: peripheral blood. The source of these receptors is a man aged 45-60 years with acute or convalescent COVID-19. The conserved cysteine and the conserved F or W are not part of the CDR3 here.

>TRBV15|TRBJ2-5
ATIRGGAGASTQY
>TRBV12-3/TRBV12-4|TRBJ2-7
ASSLSNLEQY
>TRBV5-1|TRBJ2-7
ASMSSSSYEQY
>TRBV5-4|TRBJ2-2
ASSFSGRATGELF
>TRBV6-4|TRBJ2-3
ASSVSSGYTDTQY
>TRBV9|TRBJ1-1
ASSQTAGNTEAF
>TRBV10-2|TRBJ2-3
ASSEAGAADTQY
>TRBV5-1|TRBJ2-5
ASSRYREQETQY
>TRBV5-8|TRBJ2-1
ASSPLGTVAGTYNEQF
>TRBV28|TRBJ2-7
ASSPGLASYEQY
>TRBV6-5|TRBJ2-7
ASSFTREGEQY
>TRBV5-1|TRBJ1-1
ASSLKMDWDRAAF
>TRBV12-5|TRBJ2-5
ASGLGRQGARGTQY
>TRBV10-3|TRBJ2-2
ATGGSGELF
>TRBV4-2|TRBJ1-2
ASSQPGGADGYT
>TRBV9|TRBJ1-2
ASSVGGRYT
>TRBV5-5|TRBJ2-5
ASSWEVGGSETQY
>TRBV9|TRBJ2-5
ASSGRASQTQY
>TRBV18|TRBJ2-7
ASSPGQTYEQY
>TRBV5-1|TRBJ1-1
ASSAEQGVTEAF
>TRBV10-1|TRBJ1-2
ASSRTGNYGYT
>TRBV7-9|TRBJ2-7
ASSLGAGGEQY
>TRBV28|TRBJ2-1
ASVPGAGGFYNEQF
>TRBV9|TRBJ1-2
ASSDTGIGYT
>TRBV4-2|TRBJ2-5
ASSLADRGEETQY
>TRBV6-5|TRBJ1-3
ASSYLTGGPGNTIY
>TRBV6-5|TRBJ1-2
ASSFDQGTTHGYT
>TRBV2|TRBJ1-6
ASKKDSFRSPLH
>TRBV28|TRBJ2-7
ASSLVREASYEQY
>TRBV7-2|TRBJ2-5
ASRPRGGRAETQY
>TRBV12-3/TRBV12-4|TRBJ2-7
ASSLASAREQY
>TRBV2|TRBJ2-7
ASPPGLAGGSSYEQY
>TRBV6-5|TRBJ2-7
ASSPRIAGDGEQY
>TRBV18|TRBJ1-6
ASSPGTGGEGNSPLH
>TRBV4-1|TRBJ1-4
ASRRGSTNEKLF
>TRBV20-1|TRBJ1-6
SASVQAYNSPLH
>TRBV3-1/TRBV3-2|TRBJ2-3
ASSQDQAGGLTDTQY
>TRBV4-1|TRBJ1-6
ASSPLGQGSSPLH
>TRBV19|TRBJ1-4
ASSRQGGDEKLF
>TRBV9|TRBJ2-1
ASSVFLGSSYNEQF
>TRBV10-1|TRBJ2-5
ASSEGLAGGQETQY
>TRBV11-3|TRBJ2-7
ASSSLWVAGERLEQY
>TRBV10-3|TRBJ1-5
AISERTGVEQPQH
>TRBV19|TRBJ1-5
ASSIIGTDYYNQPQH
>TRBV12-5|TRBJ2-5
ASGLAGTGGVETQY
>TRBV12-3/TRBV12-4|TRBJ2-7
ASSPGQGYEQY
>TRBV11-2|TRBJ2-7
ASSLVSGSSYEQY
>TRBV9|TRBJ1-3
ASSAGLPRGNTIY
>TRBV18|TRBJ1-2
ASSPSGTGVAGYT
>TRBV3-1/TRBV3-2|TRBJ2-2
ASSLKLVAYTGELF
>TRBV9|TRBJ2-7
ASSATSGSHEQY
>TRBV7-9|TRBJ2-3
ASSAGLAGRDTQY
>TRBV4-1|TRBJ1-3
ASSPGSLLYDSGNTIY
>TRBV6-5|TRBJ1-2
ASSSGGRGSGYGYT